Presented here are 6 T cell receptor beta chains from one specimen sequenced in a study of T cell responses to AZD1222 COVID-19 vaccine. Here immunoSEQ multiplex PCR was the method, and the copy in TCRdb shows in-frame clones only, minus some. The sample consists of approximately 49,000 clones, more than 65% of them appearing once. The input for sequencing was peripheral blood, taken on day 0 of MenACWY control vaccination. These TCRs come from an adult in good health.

CDR3 sequence reads: CASSHQGPGAYEQYF. In DNA, the CDR3 is TGTGCCAGCAGCCATCAGGGCCCGGGGGCCTACGAGCAGTACTTC. The V gene is TRBV28, the J gene TRBJ2-7; a weak D match, TRBD2 (6 bases). The CDR3 runs to 15 residues. V lost 6 bases, J lost 2 bases, and 17 bases lay in between. The germline V gene has CDR1 MDHEN and CDR2 SYDVKM. The full variable domain, its missing parts supplied by reference TRBV28 and TRBJ2-7, is DVKVTQSSRYLVKRTGEKVFLECVQDMDHENMFWYRQDPGLGLRLIYFSYDVKMKEKGDIPEGYSVSREKKERFSLILESASTNQTSMYLCASSHQGPGAYEQYFGPGTRLTVT.

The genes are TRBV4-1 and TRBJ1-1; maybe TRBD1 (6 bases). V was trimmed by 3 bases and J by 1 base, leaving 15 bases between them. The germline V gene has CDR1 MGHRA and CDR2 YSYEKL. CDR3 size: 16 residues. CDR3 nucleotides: TGCGCCAGCAGCCAGGCCGCCCGGACAGCGAACACTGAAGCTTTCTTT. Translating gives CASSQAARTANTEAFF.

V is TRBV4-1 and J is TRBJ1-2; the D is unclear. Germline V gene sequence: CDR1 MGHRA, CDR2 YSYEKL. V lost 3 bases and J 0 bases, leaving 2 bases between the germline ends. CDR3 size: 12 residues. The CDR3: CASSHTNYGYTF. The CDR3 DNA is TGCGCCAGCAGCCATACTAACTATGGCTACACCTTC.

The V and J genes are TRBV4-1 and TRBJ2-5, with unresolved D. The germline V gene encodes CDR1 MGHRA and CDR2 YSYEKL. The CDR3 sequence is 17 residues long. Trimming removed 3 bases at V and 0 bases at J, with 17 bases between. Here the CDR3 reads CASSQARSALYQETQYF. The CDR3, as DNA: TGCGCCAGCAGCCAGGCGCGATCCGCTCTGTACCAAGAGACCCAGTACTTC.

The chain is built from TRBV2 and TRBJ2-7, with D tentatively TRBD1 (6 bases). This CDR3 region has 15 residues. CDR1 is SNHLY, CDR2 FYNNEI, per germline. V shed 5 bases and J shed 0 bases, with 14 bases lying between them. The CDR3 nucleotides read TGTGCCAGCAGTAAGGGGACATCCCTCTCCTACGAGCAGTACTTC. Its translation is CASSKGTSLSYEQYF.

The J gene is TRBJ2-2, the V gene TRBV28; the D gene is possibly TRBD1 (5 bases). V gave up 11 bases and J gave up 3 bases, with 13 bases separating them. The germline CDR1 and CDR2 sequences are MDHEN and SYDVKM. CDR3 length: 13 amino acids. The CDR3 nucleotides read TGTGCCGTAGGGGTCCTTCACACCGGGGAGCTGTTTTTT. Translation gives CAVGVLHTGELFF.